What follows are 3 T cell receptor beta chains derived from one specimen sequenced in a study of T cells after yellow fever vaccination. TCRdb re-analysed the 5' RACE reads in MiXCR, keeping a single row per CDR3 protein. This sample has around 320,000 distinct CDR3 sequences, with 3.5% to 4.5% found just once. The source was PBMCs, collected 15 days after the yellow fever booster vaccination. These receptors all come from a young man who received the YFV17D yellow fever vaccine.

This clonotype occurred a few times. The rearrangement joins TRBV4-2 to TRBJ2-3, with D perhaps given as TRBD1 or TRBD2 (5 bases each). This CDR3 contains 16 residues. Trimming removed 0 bases at V and 5 bases at J, with 15 bases between. CDR1 and CDR2 from the germline V gene are LGHNA and YNFKEQ. The CDR3 spells CASSQEPLGAGDTQYF. The DNA of the CDR3 is TGTGCCAGCAGCCAAGAGCCACTAGGGGCGGGAGATACGCAGTATTTT.

In this sample, this clonotype turned up a few times. The genes are TRBV7-9 and TRBJ2-7, with no clear D. The CDR3 totals 13 residues. CDR1 is SEHNR, CDR2 FQNEAQ, per germline (reference sequence). V was pared by 4 bases and J by 2 bases, with 9 bases between. In DNA form, the CDR3 reads TGTGCCAGCAGCTCGGACGCCGCCTACGAGCAGTACTTC. Amino acid sequence: CASSSDAAYEQYF. Full variable domain (rest looked up from reference TRBV7-9 and TRBJ2-7): DTGVSQNPRHKITKRGQNVTFRCDPISEHNRLYWYRQTLGQGPEFLTYFQNEAQLEKSRLLSDRFSAERPKGSFSTLEIQRTEQGDSAMYLCASSSDAAYEQYFGPGTRLTVT.

This clonotype was seen a few times. CDR3 DNA: TGTGCCAGCAGCTACTCCAGAGTTGGGGCCTACGAGCAGTACGTC. Translating gives CASSYSRVGAYEQYV. The V gene is TRBV5-5, the J gene TRBJ2-7, with D unclear. This CDR3 region has 15 residues. V gave up 3 bases and J gave up 2 bases, with 15 bases separating them. Per germline, CDR1 SGHKS and CDR2 YYEKEE (reference sequence).